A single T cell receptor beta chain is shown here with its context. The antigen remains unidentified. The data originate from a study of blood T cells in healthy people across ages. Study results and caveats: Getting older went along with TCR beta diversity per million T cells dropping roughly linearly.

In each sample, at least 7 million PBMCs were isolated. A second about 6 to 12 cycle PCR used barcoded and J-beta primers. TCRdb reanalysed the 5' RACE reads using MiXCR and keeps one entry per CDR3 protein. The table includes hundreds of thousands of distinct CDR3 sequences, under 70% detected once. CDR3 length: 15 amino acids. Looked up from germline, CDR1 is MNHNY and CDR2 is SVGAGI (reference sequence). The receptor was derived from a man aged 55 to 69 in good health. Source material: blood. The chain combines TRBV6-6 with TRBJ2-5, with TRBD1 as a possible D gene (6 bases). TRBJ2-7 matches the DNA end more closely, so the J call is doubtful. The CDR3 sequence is CASRPGFGGDYEQYF. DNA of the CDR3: TGTGCCAGCAGGCCCGGGTTTGGGGGCGATTACGAGCAGTACTTC.